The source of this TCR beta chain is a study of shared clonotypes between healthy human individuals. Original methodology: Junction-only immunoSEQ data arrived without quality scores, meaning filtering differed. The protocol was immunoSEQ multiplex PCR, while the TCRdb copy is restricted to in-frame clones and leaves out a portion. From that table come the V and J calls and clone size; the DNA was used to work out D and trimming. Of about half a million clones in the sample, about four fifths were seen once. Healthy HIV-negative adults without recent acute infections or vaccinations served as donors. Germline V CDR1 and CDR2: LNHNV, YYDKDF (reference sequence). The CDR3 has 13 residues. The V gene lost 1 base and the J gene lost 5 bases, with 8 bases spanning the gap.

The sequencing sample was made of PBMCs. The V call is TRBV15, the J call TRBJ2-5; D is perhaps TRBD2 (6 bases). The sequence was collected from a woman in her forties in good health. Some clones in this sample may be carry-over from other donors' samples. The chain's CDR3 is CATSRVRGETQYF. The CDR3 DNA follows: TGTGCCACCAGCAGAGTCCGGGGGGAGACCCAGTACTTC. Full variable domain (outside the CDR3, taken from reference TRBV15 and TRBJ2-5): DAMVIQNPRYQVTQFGKPVTLSCSQTLNHNVMYWYQQKSSQAPKLLFHYYDKDFNNEADTPDNFQSRRPNTSFCFLDIRSPGLGDTAMYLCATSRVRGETQYFGPGTRLLVL.